The 28 T cell receptor beta chains reported below all come from one sample, sequenced in a study of OX40 agonist ivuxolimab in advanced cancers. The data were produced by immunoSEQ multiplex PCR, yet TCRdb's version contains in-frame clones alone and is incomplete. The sample lists tens of thousands of clones, approximately 85% seen once, with 3% to 4.5% in the top ten. Sequencing was performed on CD4+ or CD8+ T cells sorted from blood, taken in a trial of the OX40 agonist ivuxolimab. Receptor source: an adult with an advanced solid tumor such as melanoma, head and neck, liver or kidney cancer.

The chain has TRBV5-1 and TRBJ2-5, with 9 bases aligning to TRBD2. The J call may be mistaken, given a closer DNA end match to TRBJ2-7. Germline V lookup: CDR1 SGHRS, CDR2 YFSETQ. This CDR3 comprises 14 residues. The CDR3 spells CASSRTSGYHEQYF. Here the CDR3 DNA reads TGCGCCAGCAGCAGAACTAGCGGGTACCACGAGCAGTACTTC.

The sample holds one count of this clone. The rearrangement links TRBV20-1 to TRBJ2-5; no reliable D call. The CDR3 covers 11 residues. Trimming removed 3 bases from V and 2 bases from J, with 4 bases in between. CDR1 and CDR2 from the germline V gene are DFQATT and SNEGSKA (reference sequence). The CDR3 DNA is TGCAGTGCTAGGGGGCAAGAGACCCAGTACTTC. It encodes CSARGQETQYF.

V and J are TRBV28 and TRBJ2-7, with D maybe TRBD2 (6 bases). Trimming pared 6 bases from V and 0 bases from J, leaving 12 bases between. This CDR3 comprises 14 residues. CDR1 and CDR2 from the germline V gene are MDHEN and SYDVKM. CDR3: CASREGPSSYEQYF. The CDR3 nucleotides are TGTGCCAGCAGGGAGGGACCGAGCTCCTACGAGCAGTACTTC.

The genes are TRBV5-4 and TRBJ2-7; D not resolved. Per germline, CDR1 SGHNT and CDR2 YYREEE (reference sequence). V shed 0 bases and J shed 2 bases, with 3 bases lying between them. This CDR3 comprises 12 residues. The CDR3 protein is CASSLVPYEQYF. The CDR3 nucleotides are TGTGCCAGCAGCTTGGTCCCCTACGAGCAGTACTTC.

This clone was counted once. The genes are TRBV4-1 and TRBJ2-3; D remains unclear. CDR1 is MGHRA, CDR2 YSYEKL, per germline. Trimming stripped 8 bases from V and 0 bases from J, with 15 bases between. This CDR3 contains 15 residues. The CDR3: CASHIGDTSTDTQYF. In DNA, the CDR3 is TGCGCCAGCCACATCGGAGACACTAGCACAGATACGCAGTATTTT.

This clone was detected once. This rearrangement joins TRBV13 to TRBJ2-5; TRBD2 aligns across 12 bases. Germline trimming cut 4 bases from V and 5 bases from J; bases unmatched to any gene: 8. The CDR3 loop spans 16 amino acids. CDR1 and CDR2 from the germline V gene are PRHDT and FYEKMQ (reference sequence). In DNA form, the CDR3 reads TGTGCCAGCAGCTCCGGACTAGCGGGGCAGGGGGAGACCCAGTACTTC. This encodes CASSSGLAGQGETQYF. Full variable domain (remainder filled in from reference TRBV13 and TRBJ2-5): AAGVIQSPRHLIKEKRETATLKCYPIPRHDTVYWYQQGPGQDPQFLISFYEKMQSDKGSIPDRFSAQQFSDYHSELNMSSLELGDSALYFCASSSGLAGQGETQYFGPGTRLLVL.

V is TRBV6-5 and J is TRBJ1-6; D is ambiguous. Germline V lookup: CDR1 MNHEY, CDR2 SVGAGI. CDR3 size: 14 residues. Trimming stripped 7 bases from V and 9 bases from J, with 16 bases between. CDR3 residues: CASTLLVPGSPLHF. For the CDR3, the DNA is TGTGCCAGCACCCTACTCGTCCCCGGTTCACCCCTCCACTTT.

The J gene is TRBJ2-5, the V gene TRBV2, with a tentative D call TRBD1 (5 bases). Germline assignment: CDR1 SNHLY and CDR2 FYNNEI. The CDR3 totals 13 residues. Between the trimmed V and J ends, which lost 5 bases and 5 bases, there was a span of 12 bases. The chain's CDR3 is CASSQGLGETQYF. The CDR3 nucleotides are TGTGCCAGCAGTCAGGGCCTGGGGGAGACCCAGTACTTC.

This sequence joins TRBV5-1 and TRBJ2-7; 12 bases fit TRBD2. After removal of 0 bases from V and 6 bases from J, the junction contained 7 bases not matched to a gene. CDR1 is SGHRS and CDR2 is YFSETQ in the germline V gene. The CDR3 sequence is 16 residues long. CDR3 protein: CASSLGRGLAGREQYF. CDR3 nucleotide sequence: TGCGCCAGCAGCTTGGGTCGAGGACTAGCGGGACGCGAGCAGTACTTC.

V and J are TRBV7-2 and TRBJ1-5; D is uncertain. The CDR3 has 16 residues. The germline CDR1 and CDR2 sequences are SGHTA and FQGNSA. Trimming stripped 2 bases from V and 6 bases from J, with 17 bases between. DNA for the CDR3: TGTGCCAGCAGCTTATCTGTTTACCGTCCTGGTCAGCCCCAGCATTTT. This gives the protein CASSLSVYRPGQPQHF.

This clone has a single count. This chain joins TRBV7-9 and TRBJ1-1, with D uncertain. This CDR3 is built from 15 residues. From germline, CDR1 is SEHNR and CDR2 FQNEAQ (reference sequence). V gave up 1 base and J gave up 1 base, with 10 bases separating them. The CDR3 is CASSLGRLKNTEAFF. CDR3 DNA sequence: TGTGCCAGCAGCTTAGGACGCCTGAAGAACACTGAAGCTTTCTTT.

Here the CDR3 DNA reads TGCGCCAGCAGCTTACAGGGTTTCACCGGGGAGCTGTTTTTT. Its translation: CASSLQGFTGELFF. V and J are TRBV5-1 and TRBJ2-2; a weak D match, TRBD1 (6 bases). The V gene lost 2 bases and the J gene lost 4 bases, with 9 bases spanning the gap. The length of the CDR3 is 14 residues. Germline CDR1 and CDR2: SGHRS and YFSETQ.

V and J are TRBV4-1 and TRBJ1-1; no clear D gene. The germline gives CDR1 MGHRA, CDR2 YSYEKL. This CDR3 has 13 amino acids. V lost 1 base to trimming and J lost 11 bases, with 14 bases between them. The CDR3: CASSQGGLKLAFF. CDR3 DNA: TGCGCCAGCAGCCAAGGTGGACTGAAGCTGGCTTTCTTT.

This chain joins TRBV6-1 and TRBJ1-2; D is uncertain. Germline values: CDR1 MNHNS, CDR2 SASEGT. V lost 1 base and J lost 8, with 17 bases in between. The CDR3 has 15 amino acids. The CDR3: CASSEDLEQVRGYTF. CDR3 in DNA: TGTGCCAGCAGTGAAGATCTTGAGCAGGTGCGGGGCTACACCTTC.

Only one count was recorded for this clone. This rearrangement joins TRBV19 to TRBJ2-3, with 7 bases fitting TRBD2. The trim removed 8 bases at V and 1 base at J, leaving 3 bases unmatched. The CDR3 runs 13 residues. Germline CDR1 LNHDA, CDR2 SQIVND (reference sequence). This chain's CDR3 is CASGTSGTDTQYF. The CDR3 DNA reads as TGTGCCAGTGGTACTAGCGGCACAGATACGCAGTATTTT.

The CDR3 DNA is TGTGCCAGCAGCCGATACGGGACAGGGGCGGGGGCTGAAGCTTTCTTT. Translated, it gives CASSRYGTGAGAEAFF. The chain joins TRBV7-6 to TRBJ1-1; 10 bases fit TRBD1. J was trimmed by 6 bases and V by 5 bases; bases with no gene match: 12. Germline values: CDR1 SGHVS, CDR2 FNYEAQ. The CDR3 covers 16 residues.

The gene calls are TRBV4-2 and TRBJ2-7, with D possibly matching TRBD1 (5 bases). The germline V gene encodes CDR1 LGHNA and CDR2 YNFKEQ. V dropped 0 bases and J dropped 6 bases, with 15 bases sitting between them. The CDR3 has 15 amino acids. As DNA, the CDR3 is TGTGCCAGCAGCCAAGATCTGGACATTCTCAGCGAGCAGTACTTC. Amino acids: CASSQDLDILSEQYF.

This chain uses TRBV10-3 with TRBJ2-7, with 10 positions matching TRBD1. The CDR3 loop spans 15 amino acids. Germline loops: CDR1 ENHRY, CDR2 SYGVKD. With V trimmed by 3 bases and J by 3 bases, 5 bases remained unmatched. CDR3 sequence reads: CAISDLGQGGYEQYF. CDR3 bases: TGTGCCATCAGTGATTTAGGACAGGGGGGCTACGAGCAGTACTTC.

CDR3 amino acids: CASRGQETQYF. The CDR3 DNA sequence: TGCGCCAGCAGGGGGCAAGAGACCCAGTACTTC. The chain is built from TRBV5-1 and TRBJ2-5; D is undetermined. V was shortened by 5 bases and J by 2 bases, with 4 bases between the two germline ends. Germline loops: CDR1 SGHRS, CDR2 YFSETQ. The CDR3 contains 11 residues.

V usage is TRBV2 and J usage is TRBJ2-4; maybe TRBD1 (6 bases). CDR3 length: 11 amino acids. The V end lost 8 bases, the J end lost 7 bases, and 9 bases lay between the germline ends. The germline CDR1 and CDR2 sequences are SNHLY and FYNNEI. The CDR3 loop reads CASRQVNIQYF. The CDR3 nucleotides read TGTGCCAGCCGACAGGTCAACATTCAGTACTTC.

The chain employs TRBV7-3 and TRBJ2-2; D call uncertain. The germline gives CDR1 SGHTA, CDR2 FQGTGA. The CDR3 sequence is 13 residues long. Trimming cost V 1 base and J 8 bases, with 8 bases left between them. CDR3 in amino acids: CASSLNARGELFF. The CDR3 DNA reads TGTGCCAGCAGCTTAAATGCCCGGGGGGAGCTGTTTTTT.

V and J are TRBV4-1 and TRBJ2-5; D unresolved. The better agreement between TRBJ2-7 and the DNA end casts doubt on the J call. Per germline, CDR1 MGHRA and CDR2 YSYEKL. The CDR3 spans 13 residues. This chain's CDR3 is CASSHIYSGEQYF. The CDR3 DNA follows: TGCGCCAGCAGCCATATCTATTCAGGCGAGCAGTACTTC.

The chain uses TRBV7-8 and TRBJ2-1; 7 bases align to TRBD2. The CDR3 length is 14 residues. Germline V gene data show CDR1 as SGHVS and CDR2 as FQNEAQ. The V and J ends lost 5 bases and 5 bases, in that order; junction bases with no gene match: 6. The CDR3 DNA follows: TGTGCCAGCAGCGCATCCGGGACTAACAATGAGCAGTTCTTC. It translates to CASSASGTNNEQFF.

The genes are TRBV4-1 and TRBJ2-4, with TRBD1 as a possible D gene (6 bases). The CDR3 length is 17 residues. The V gene lost 1 base and the J gene lost 1 base, with 14 bases spanning the gap. Germline V lookup: CDR1 MGHRA, CDR2 YSYEKL. The CDR3 DNA is TGCGCCAGCAGCCAAGGGAGGACAGCGGATGCCAAAAACATTCAGTACTTC. It encodes CASSQGRTADAKNIQYF.

The genes are TRBV5-1 and TRBJ2-5; D not certain. The CDR3 is 14 amino acids. Trimming cost V 0 bases and J 1 base, with 7 bases left between them. Germline lookup yields CDR1 SGHRS and CDR2 YFSETQ. The CDR3 spells CASSLAESQETQYF. CDR3 DNA: TGCGCCAGCAGCTTGGCTGAGTCCCAAGAGACCCAGTACTTC.

V gene TRBV5-4 combines with J gene TRBJ2-7; 8 bases are a match to TRBD2. CDR3 length: 16 amino acids. Trimming cost V 4 bases and J 3 bases; bases outside gene matches: 12. CDR1 and CDR2 (germline): SGHNT, YYREEE (reference sequence). The DNA for the CDR3 is TGTGCCAGCAGCGGCGACTCTGGGACTAGGGGCTACGAGCAGTACTTC. It is translated as CASSGDSGTRGYEQYF.

This clone was seen once. The chain is built from TRBV11-2 and TRBJ2-2, with D hard to call. CDR1 is SGHAT, CDR2 FQNNGV, per germline. Trimming pared 0 bases from V and 5 bases from J, leaving 4 bases between. The CDR3 has 13 residues. The CDR3 region has the DNA TGTGCCAGCAGCTTAGAGCCTACCGGGGAGCTGTTTTTT. This gives the protein CASSLEPTGELFF.

The rearrangement uses TRBV6-4 and TRBJ1-4; TRBD1 might be the D (5 bases). Deletions cut 5 bases from V and 8 bases from J, with 9 bases between. The CDR3 consists of 12 residues. Germline V gene data show CDR1 as MRHNA and CDR2 as SNTAGT. The CDR3 nucleotides read TGTGCCAGCAGTCACCGGGGCGAAAAACTGTTTTTT. Its protein product is CASSHRGEKLFF.